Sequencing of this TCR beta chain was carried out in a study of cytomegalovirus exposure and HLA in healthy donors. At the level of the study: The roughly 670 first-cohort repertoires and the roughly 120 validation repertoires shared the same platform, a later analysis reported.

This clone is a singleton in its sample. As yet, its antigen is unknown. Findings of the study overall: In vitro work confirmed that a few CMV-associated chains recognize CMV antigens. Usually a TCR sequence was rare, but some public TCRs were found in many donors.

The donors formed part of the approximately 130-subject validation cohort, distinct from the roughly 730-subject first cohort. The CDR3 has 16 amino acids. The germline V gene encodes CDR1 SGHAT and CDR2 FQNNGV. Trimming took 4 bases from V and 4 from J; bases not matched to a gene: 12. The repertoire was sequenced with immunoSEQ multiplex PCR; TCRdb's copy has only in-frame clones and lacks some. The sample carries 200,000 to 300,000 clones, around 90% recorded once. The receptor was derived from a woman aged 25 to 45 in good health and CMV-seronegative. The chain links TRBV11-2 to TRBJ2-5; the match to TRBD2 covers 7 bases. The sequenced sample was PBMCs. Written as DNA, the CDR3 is TGTGCCAGCAGCTATACTCCTAGCGGAAAGAGAGAGACCCAGTACTTC. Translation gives CASSYTPSGKRETQYF.